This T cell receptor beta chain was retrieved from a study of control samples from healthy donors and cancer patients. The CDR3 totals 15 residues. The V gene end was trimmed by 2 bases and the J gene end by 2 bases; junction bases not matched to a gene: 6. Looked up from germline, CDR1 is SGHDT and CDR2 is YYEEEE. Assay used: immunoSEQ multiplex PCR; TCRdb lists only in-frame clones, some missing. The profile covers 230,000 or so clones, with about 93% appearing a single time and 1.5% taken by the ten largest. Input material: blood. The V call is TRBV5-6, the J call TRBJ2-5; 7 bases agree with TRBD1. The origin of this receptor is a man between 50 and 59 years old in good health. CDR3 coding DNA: TGTGCCAGCAGCTTAGGACAGGTCCTACAAGAGACCCAGTACTTC. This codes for CASSLGQVLQETQYF.